A selection of T cell receptor beta chains follows, all from one sample in a study of CD8 T cells in Susac syndrome. TCRdb reprocessed the immunoSEQ multiplex PCR reads via MiXCR and lists one record per CDR3 protein. Altogether under 550,000 distinct CDR3 sequences are present, more than 80% being singletons, with the ten largest covering about 0.12%. Specimen: CD8+ T cells from PBMCs. The receptors stem from a human donor with multiple sclerosis. Both conserved end residues are part of each CDR3. Each record gives: V gene, D gene, J gene, clone size, CDR3 protein, CDR3 DNA. D genes are given only for firm matches. Only some rows state a clone size, as once, few, many or a class for expanded clones.

V gene: TRBV2; D gene: TRBD2; J gene: TRBJ2-5; clone size: .; CDR3 protein: CASSGRGGRALYHQETQYF; CDR3 DNA: TGTGCCAGCAGTGGGAGGGGCGGGAGGGCCCTGTACCACCAAGAGACCCAGTACTTC
V gene: TRBV6-2/TRBV6-3; D gene: TRBD1; J gene: TRBJ1-1; clone size: .; CDR3 protein: CASSYPRQGAFMNTEAFF; CDR3 DNA: TGTGCCAGCAGTTACCCTAGACAGGGGGCCTTCATGAACACTGAAGCTTTCTTT
V gene: TRBV7-9; D gene: TRBD1; J gene: TRBJ1-2; clone size: .; CDR3 protein: CASSPPGQGEGYTF; CDR3 DNA: TGTGCCAGCAGCCCGCCGGGACAGGGGGAGGGCTACACCTTC
V gene: TRBV15; D gene: TRBD1; J gene: TRBJ1-2; clone size: once; CDR3 protein: CATSGWDSETNYGYTF; CDR3 DNA: TGTGCCACCAGCGGGTGGGACAGCGAAACTAACTATGGCTACACCTTC
V gene: TRBV20-1; D gene: TRBD1; J gene: TRBJ1-5; clone size: once; CDR3 protein: CSARNRDSYQPQHF; CDR3 DNA: TGCAGTGCTAGAAACCGGGACAGCTATCAGCCCCAGCATTTT
V gene: TRBV7-8; D gene: .; J gene: TRBJ1-5; clone size: .; CDR3 protein: CASSFGAGGNQPQHF; CDR3 DNA: TGTGCCAGCAGCTTTGGGGCTGGGGGCAATCAGCCCCAGCATTTT
V gene: TRBV7-6; D gene: .; J gene: TRBJ1-1; clone size: .; CDR3 protein: CASSPMGRTEAFF; CDR3 DNA: TGTGCCAGCAGCCCGATGGGGAGGACTGAAGCTTTCTTT
V gene: TRBV29-1; D gene: TRBD2; J gene: TRBJ2-3; clone size: .; CDR3 protein: CSVLITLREGRADTQYF; CDR3 DNA: TGCAGCGTCTTAATAACCCTCCGGGAGGGCCGAGCAGATACGCAGTATTTT
V gene: TRBV10-3; D gene: TRBD2; J gene: TRBJ2-1; clone size: .; CDR3 protein: CAIRLAGADNEQFF; CDR3 DNA: TGTGCCATTCGACTAGCGGGAGCGGATAATGAGCAGTTCTTC
V gene: TRBV30; D gene: .; J gene: TRBJ2-7; clone size: once; CDR3 protein: CAWSVTEEQYF; CDR3 DNA: TGTGCCTGGAGTGTAACCGAGGAGCAGTACTTC
V gene: TRBV12-5; D gene: TRBD1; J gene: TRBJ2-7; clone size: .; CDR3 protein: CASGFDTPEQGARESYEQYF; CDR3 DNA: TGTGCTAGTGGTTTCGATACACCTGAACAGGGGGCGCGGGAGTCCTACGAGCAGTACTTC
V gene: TRBV6-5; D gene: TRBD2; J gene: TRBJ2-7; clone size: .; CDR3 protein: CASSYLGGSNSYEQYF; CDR3 DNA: TGTGCCAGCAGTTACCTCGGCGGGAGCAACTCCTACGAGCAGTACTTC
V gene: TRBV12-3/TRBV12-4; D gene: TRBD2; J gene: TRBJ2-1; clone size: .; CDR3 protein: CASNLAGSDEQFF; CDR3 DNA: TGTGCCAGCAACTTAGCGGGGTCTGATGAGCAGTTCTTC
V gene: TRBV27; D gene: TRBD1; J gene: TRBJ2-7; clone size: .; CDR3 protein: CASQTRTGDYEQYF; CDR3 DNA: TGTGCCAGCCAGACTCGGACAGGAGACTACGAGCAGTACTTC
V gene: TRBV6-1; D gene: TRBD1; J gene: TRBJ2-5; clone size: few; CDR3 protein: CASRKGQGKETQYF; CDR3 DNA: TGTGCCAGCAGGAAGGGACAGGGAAAAGAGACCCAGTACTTC
V gene: TRBV28; D gene: .; J gene: TRBJ2-2; clone size: .; CDR3 protein: CASTDGSTGELFF; CDR3 DNA: TGTGCCAGCACGGACGGTTCCACCGGGGAGCTGTTTTTT
V gene: TRBV5-4; D gene: .; J gene: TRBJ2-7; clone size: .; CDR3 protein: CASSAIGDEQYF; CDR3 DNA: TGTGCCAGCAGCGCCATCGGGGACGAGCAGTACTTC
V gene: TRBV25-1; D gene: .; J gene: TRBJ2-7; clone size: .; CDR3 protein: CASSESWPRDGTYEQYF; CDR3 DNA: TGTGCCAGCAGTGAATCTTGGCCCCGGGACGGTACCTACGAGCAGTACTTC
V gene: TRBV4-1; D gene: TRBD1; J gene: TRBJ1-1; clone size: .; CDR3 protein: CASSQTGVPEAFF; CDR3 DNA: TGCGCCAGCAGCCAGACAGGGGTGCCTGAAGCTTTCTTT
V gene: TRBV2; D gene: TRBD1; J gene: TRBJ2-5; clone size: .; CDR3 protein: CATVTGQETQYF; CDR3 DNA: TGTGCCACGGTGACAGGGCAAGAGACCCAGTACTTC
V gene: TRBV27; D gene: .; J gene: TRBJ1-2; clone size: .; CDR3 protein: CASSLAGSYGYTF; CDR3 DNA: TGTGCCAGCAGTTTAGCAGGGAGTTATGGCTACACCTTC
V gene: TRBV2; D gene: TRBD2; J gene: TRBJ2-3; clone size: .; CDR3 protein: CASRVLAGIPDTQYF; CDR3 DNA: TGTGCCAGCAGGGTACTAGCGGGGATACCAGATACGCAGTATTTT
V gene: TRBV27; D gene: .; J gene: TRBJ2-7; clone size: once; CDR3 protein: CASSLSAGVLPYEQYF; CDR3 DNA: TGTGCCAGCAGTTTATCGGCAGGGGTTTTACCCTACGAGCAGTACTTC
V gene: TRBV25-1; D gene: .; J gene: TRBJ1-1; clone size: .; CDR3 protein: CASRLGGEITEAFF; CDR3 DNA: TGTGCCAGCAGGTTGGGCGGGGAGATAACTGAAGCTTTCTTT
V gene: TRBV5-5; D gene: TRBD2; J gene: TRBJ2-5; clone size: .; CDR3 protein: CASSSWTSGSETQYF; CDR3 DNA: TGTGCCAGCAGCTCCTGGACTAGCGGGAGTGAGACCCAGTACTTC
V gene: TRBV6-4; D gene: .; J gene: TRBJ2-1; clone size: .; CDR3 protein: CASSDSSSSYNEQFF; CDR3 DNA: TGTGCCAGCAGTGACTCAAGTAGCTCCTACAATGAGCAGTTCTTC
V gene: TRBV5-6; D gene: .; J gene: TRBJ2-1; clone size: .; CDR3 protein: CASSPSPGAGHNEQFF; CDR3 DNA: TGTGCCAGCAGCCCCTCTCCGGGGGCCGGACATAATGAGCAGTTCTTC
V gene: TRBV28; D gene: TRBD2; J gene: TRBJ2-3; clone size: .; CDR3 protein: CASSPPGLAGRTDTQYF; CDR3 DNA: TGTGCCAGCAGTCCCCCCGGACTAGCGGGTCGCACAGATACGCAGTATTTT
V gene: TRBV9; D gene: TRBD1; J gene: TRBJ1-5; clone size: .; CDR3 protein: CASSEGDSSNQPQHF; CDR3 DNA: TGTGCCAGCAGCGAGGGGGACAGCAGCAATCAGCCCCAGCATTTT
V gene: TRBV12-1; D gene: .; J gene: TRBJ1-4; clone size: .; CDR3 protein: CASSPRVQLMKNCFF; CDR3 DNA: .
V gene: TRBV2; D gene: .; J gene: TRBJ2-1; clone size: .; CDR3 protein: CASSRTAENEQFF; CDR3 DNA: TGTGCCAGCAGTCGGACGGCCGAAAATGAGCAGTTCTTC
V gene: TRBV7-9; D gene: .; J gene: TRBJ2-3; clone size: .; CDR3 protein: CASSPEFGSGDTDTQYF; CDR3 DNA: TGTGCCAGCAGCCCTGAGTTTGGTAGTGGAGACACAGATACGCAGTATTTT
V gene: TRBV2; D gene: TRBD2; J gene: TRBJ2-1; clone size: .; CDR3 protein: CASSATGGRYNEQFF; CDR3 DNA: TGTGCCAGCAGTGCGACGGGAGGCCGGTACAATGAGCAGTTCTTC
V gene: TRBV12-3/TRBV12-4; D gene: .; J gene: TRBJ1-1; clone size: once; CDR3 protein: CASSPGGGNSEAFF; CDR3 DNA: TGTGCCAGCAGTCCCGGGGGGGGCAACTCTGAAGCTTTCTTT
V gene: TRBV30; D gene: TRBD2; J gene: TRBJ2-1; clone size: .; CDR3 protein: CAWSVSLAGADFSYNEQFF; CDR3 DNA: TGTGCCTGGAGTGTGTCACTAGCGGGGGCCGACTTCTCCTACAATGAGCAGTTCTTC
V gene: TRBV11-2; D gene: TRBD2; J gene: TRBJ2-1; clone size: .; CDR3 protein: CASSSPLGGGSYNEQFF; CDR3 DNA: TGTGCCAGCAGCTCTCCCCTGGGGGGGGGCTCCTACAATGAGCAGTTCTTC
V gene: TRBV7-9; D gene: .; J gene: TRBJ1-2; clone size: .; CDR3 protein: CASSLSGTTYYYGYTF; CDR3 DNA: TGTGCCAGCAGTCTCTCCGGGACCACCTATTACTATGGCTACACCTTC
V gene: TRBV7-9; D gene: .; J gene: TRBJ2-7; clone size: .; CDR3 protein: CASSLERADPTYEQYF; CDR3 DNA: TGTGCCAGCAGCTTAGAACGGGCGGACCCCACCTACGAGCAGTACTTC
V gene: TRBV2; D gene: .; J gene: TRBJ2-7; clone size: .; CDR3 protein: CAGRTPLEQYF; CDR3 DNA: TGTGCCGGACGGACCCCCCTGGAGCAGTACTTC
V gene: TRBV4-1; D gene: .; J gene: TRBJ2-5; clone size: .; CDR3 protein: CASSQEGFTQETQYF; CDR3 DNA: TGCGCCAGCAGCCAAGAGGGATTTACCCAAGAGACCCAGTACTTC
V gene: TRBV7-9; D gene: .; J gene: TRBJ2-5; clone size: .; CDR3 protein: CASSSTPMETQYF; CDR3 DNA: TGTGCCAGCAGCTCGACCCCCATGGAGACCCAGTACTTC
V gene: TRBV4-1; D gene: .; J gene: TRBJ2-5; clone size: .; CDR3 protein: CASSQGHLGEETQYF; CDR3 DNA: TGCGCCAGCAGCCAAGGACACCTTGGCGAAGAGACCCAGTACTTC
V gene: TRBV11-3; D gene: .; J gene: TRBJ2-3; clone size: .; CDR3 protein: CASSFSPGADTQYF; CDR3 DNA: TGTGCCAGCAGCTTTTCCCCAGGGGCAGATACGCAGTATTTT